One sample yielded the 15 T cell receptor beta chains listed below, sequenced in a study of blood T cells in healthy people across ages. The authors ran a second PCR of 7 to 11 cycles using a sample-barcoded 5' primer and a J-beta primer mix. MiXCR was run by TCRdb on the 5' RACE reads, yielding one entry per CDR3 protein. The data show more than 800,000 distinct CDR3 sequences, 40% to 45% seen once. The sample taken for sequencing was blood. The receptors shown here come from a woman between 55 and 75 years old in good health.

V is TRBV3-1 and J is TRBJ2-1; TRBD2 matches 9 bases. The length of the CDR3 is 14 residues. Per the germline V gene, CDR1 is LGHDT and CDR2 is YNNKEL (reference sequence). J was trimmed by 9 bases and V by 4 bases; bases with no gene match: 7. The CDR3 DNA follows: TGTGCCAGCAGCCCCGCCGGGACTAGCACTGAGCAGTTCTTC. The encoded protein is CASSPAGTSTEQFF.

The V call is TRBV25-1, the J call TRBJ2-3, with a tentative D call TRBD2 (5 bases). The germline V gene has CDR1 MGHDK and CDR2 SYGVNS. Trimming left V 2 bases short and J 4 bases short, with 13 bases between. The CDR3 length is 15 residues. CDR3 protein: CASSEPSPVADTQYF. The CDR3 region has the DNA TGTGCCAGCAGTGAACCTAGCCCCGTAGCAGATACGCAGTATTTT.

Only a few counts were recorded for this clonotype. The V and J genes are TRBV30 and TRBJ2-3; 8 positions agree with TRBD2. Germline V gives CDR1 GTSNPN, CDR2 SVGIG (reference sequence). CDR3 length equals 13 residues. Losses at the gene ends were 3 bases for V and 11 bases for J; bases not matched to a gene: 10. CDR3 in DNA: TGTGCCTGGAGCGCCCGGGCAGCGGGAGAGCAGTATTTT. Residues: CAWSARAAGEQYF.

V is TRBV20-1 and J is TRBJ2-5; D tentatively reads TRBD1 or TRBD2 (5 bases each). The CDR3 sequence is 16 residues long. CDR1 is DFQATT and CDR2 is SNEGSKA in the germline V gene (reference sequence). Trimming pared 0 bases from V and 11 bases from J, leaving 25 bases between. The CDR3 DNA follows: TGCAGTGCTAGAGATACGGGGCGGACGACCTACAATGAGCAGTACTTC. Amino acid sequence: CSARDTGRTTYNEQYF.

CDR3 sequence: CASSQWTGKDEQYF. Here the CDR3 DNA reads TGTGCCAGCAGCCAATGGACAGGGAAGGACGAGCAGTACTTC. The V and J genes are TRBV14 and TRBJ2-7; TRBD1 matches at 8 bases. The length of the CDR3 is 14 residues. J gave up 5 bases and V 2 bases, and 5 bases lay outside the gene matches. Per germline, CDR1 SGHDN and CDR2 FVKESK.

The V call is TRBV21-1, the J call TRBJ2-7. TRBV21-1 is deemed a pseudogene. This CDR3 has 14 residues. Written as DNA, the CDR3 is TGTGCCAGCAGCAAAACCAGGAACCGCTACGAGCAGTACTTC. Translated: CASSKTRNRYEQYF.

V usage is TRBV9 and J usage is TRBJ2-7; D unresolved. The CDR3 loop spans 14 amino acids. The V and J ends lost 2 bases and 0 bases respectively, with 9 bases between them. CDR1 and CDR2 (germline): SGDLS, YYNGEE. DNA for the CDR3: TGTGCCAGCAGCGTCACAGCGTTCTCCTACGAGCAGTACTTC. The encoded protein is CASSVTAFSYEQYF. Based on the CDR3 plus reference TRBV9 and TRBJ2-7, the full variable domain is DSGVTQTPKHLITATGQRVTLRCSPRSGDLSVYWYQQSLDQGLQFLIQYYNGEERAKGNILERFSAQQFPDLHSELNLSSLELGDSALYFCASSVTAFSYEQYFGPGTRLTVT.

J is TRBJ2-1 and V is TRBV12-3 or TRBV12-4; D is uncertain. The DNA end is a closer match to TRBJ2-7, so the J assignment may be wrong. The CDR3 is 15 amino acids. The CDR3 region is CASSLSYKEYNEQYF. The CDR3 region has the DNA TGTGCCAGCAGTTTATCATATAAGGAGTACAATGAGCAGTACTTC.

This rearrangement joins TRBV19 to TRBJ1-2; TRBD1 matches at 7 bases. V dropped 6 bases and J dropped 3; count of bases not matched to a gene: 13. The CDR3 is 16 residues long. The germline CDR1 and CDR2 sequences are LNHDA and SQIVND (reference sequence). The chain's CDR3 is CASRLTGVAVDYGYTF. DNA for the CDR3: TGTGCCAGTAGATTAACAGGGGTGGCTGTGGACTATGGCTACACCTTC.

This chain uses TRBV28 with TRBJ2-3; TRBD2 agrees at 10 bases. The CDR3 loop spans 15 amino acids. The germline gives CDR1 MDHEN, CDR2 SYDVKM. V dropped 8 bases and J dropped 5; count of bases not matched to a gene: 10. This CDR3 is CASRGFLAGEDTQYF. The CDR3 coding sequence is TGTGCCAGCCGTGGTTTTCTAGCGGGAGAAGATACGCAGTATTTT.

This clonotype appeared many times. The genes are TRBV18 and TRBJ2-1; D is tentatively TRBD1 or TRBD2 (5 bases each). Between the trimmed V and J ends, which lost 2 bases and 8 bases, there was a span of 10 bases. This CDR3 has 13 residues. Per the germline V gene, CDR1 is KGHSH and CDR2 is LQKENI. The CDR3 sequence is CASSPSGRDEQFF. CDR3 sequence (DNA): TGTGCCAGCTCACCATCGGGGCGCGATGAGCAGTTCTTC.

The J gene is TRBJ2-7, the V gene TRBV6-2 or TRBV6-3; maybe TRBD2 (6 bases). The germline V and J ends were trimmed by 0 bases and 5 bases, with 14 bases remaining between them. Germline V gene sequence: CDR1 MNHEY, CDR2 SVGEGT. The CDR3 is 15 residues long. In nucleotides, the CDR3 is TGTGCCAGCAGTTACTCGCGAGGGAGGCCCCACGAGCAGTACTTC. Its protein is CASSYSRGRPHEQYF.

This clonotype was observed once. This could be a read error, since a much larger clone is one nucleotide away. This chain connects TRBV11-1 to TRBJ2-1; TRBD1 aligns across 7 bases. V shed 5 bases, J shed 6 bases, and the junction held 10 bases outside the gene matches. Germline values: CDR1 SGHAT, CDR2 FQDESV (reference sequence). The CDR3 is 15 residues long. The CDR3: CASSTQRQGGNEQFF. The DNA of the CDR3 is TGTGCCAGCAGCACCCAGAGACAGGGTGGCAATGAGCAGTTCTTC.

This clonotype was observed a handful of times. The chain recombines TRBV3-1 with TRBJ2-5; TRBD1 agrees at 7 bases. Germline V lookup: CDR1 LGHDT, CDR2 YNNKEL (reference sequence). This CDR3 is built from 14 residues. Trimming cost V 4 bases and J 11 bases; bases outside gene matches: 13. The CDR3 DNA sequence: TGTGCCAGCAGCCTAGGGACAGTGAGGGGTTCGCAGTACTTC. Residues: CASSLGTVRGSQYF.

V is TRBV5-1 and J is TRBJ2-5, with D unresolved. With 7 bases removed from V and 5 bases from J, the gap between germline ends came to 18 bases. The CDR3 consists of 14 residues. CDR1 and CDR2 (germline): SGHRS, YFSETQ. The CDR3 nucleotides read TGCGCCAGCCACGGTGGAGAACCTCGGGAGACCCAGTACTTC. Encoded protein: CASHGGEPRETQYF. Complete variable domain (other parts from reference TRBV5-1 and TRBJ2-5): KAGVTQTPRYLIKTRGQQVTLSCSPISGHRSVSWYQQTPGQGLQFLFEYFSETQRNKGNFPGRFSGRQFSNSRSEMNVSTLELGDSALYLCASHGGEPRETQYFGPGTRLLVL.